Listed below are T cell receptor beta chains from one sample, sequenced in a study of T cell responses to AZD1222 COVID-19 vaccine. Clones were sequenced by immunoSEQ multiplex PCR, and TCRdb holds only the in-frame ones, with some missing. Counted here are around 150,000 clones, approximately 90% occurring once; the ten biggest clones make up around 3.1%. The source material was peripheral blood, sampled 28 days after the second AZD1222 dose. Every receptor here comes from an adult who received the AZD1222 COVID-19 vaccine. Each CDR3 is given with its conserved first and last residue. The D gene is left open where the match is weak. Only part of the rows carry a size: once, few, many, or a class if the clone is expanded.

j_call clone_size d_call v_call cdr3_aa cdr3_nt
TRBJ1-2 . . TRBV7-9 CASSHLGLGGYGYTF TGTGCCAGCAGCCATTTGGGGCTGGGGGGCTATGGCTACACCTTC
TRBJ2-3 once . TRBV6-5 CASSVKWADTQYF TGTGCCAGCAGCGTTAAATGGGCAGATACGCAGTATTTT
TRBJ2-2 few TRBD2 TRBV7-9 CASSHLAGAVGELFF TGTGCCAGCAGCCACCTAGCGGGAGCGGTCGGGGAGCTGTTTTTT
TRBJ2-3 . . TRBV19 CASNLGITDTQYF TGTGCCAGTAACCTGGGGATTACAGATACGCAGTATTTT
TRBJ2-4 once TRBD2 TRBV6-5 CASRRTSGSGIQYF TGTGCCAGCAGAAGGACTAGCGGGAGCGGCATTCAGTACTTC
TRBJ2-1 . TRBD2 TRBV11-3 CASSSGTSGSGNEQFF TGTGCCAGCAGCTCAGGGACTAGCGGGAGTGGGAATGAGCAGTTCTTC
TRBJ1-2 . TRBD1 TRBV3-1/TRBV3-2 CASSPSGGVVGYTF TGTGCCAGCAGCCCGTCAGGGGGCGTCGTAGGCTACACCTTC
TRBJ1-2 . . TRBV25-1 CASSEYSRNYGYTF TGTGCCAGCAGTGAATATAGCAGGAACTATGGCTACACCTTC
TRBJ1-1 . . TRBV12-3/TRBV12-4 CASSDYSGTEAFF TGTGCCAGCAGTGACTATTCGGGCACTGAAGCTTTCTTT
TRBJ2-3 . TRBD2 TRBV7-9 CASSLGLAPDTQYF TGTGCCAGCAGCTTAGGACTAGCCCCAGATACGCAGTATTTT
TRBJ2-7 . . TRBV5-8 CASSRVRTTYEQYF TGTGCCAGCAGCCGTGTTAGGACTACTTACGAGCAGTACTTC
TRBJ1-2 few TRBD1 TRBV3-1/TRBV3-2 CASSPTGDYGYTF TGTGCCAGCAGTCCTACAGGGGACTATGGCTACACCTTC
TRBJ2-7 . TRBD1 TRBV29-1 CSVADRVSYEQYF TGCAGCGTTGCCGACAGGGTCTCCTACGAGCAGTACTTC
TRBJ1-1 . . TRBV29-1 CSVGATEAFF TGCAGCGTGGGGGCGACTGAAGCTTTCTTT
TRBJ2-1 . . TRBV5-1 CASSLSPGAYNEQFF TGCGCCAGCAGCTTGTCCCCGGGGGCCTACAATGAGCAGTTCTTC
TRBJ2-7 . . TRBV6-1 CASSEIDRLSYEQYF TGTGCCAGCAGTGAAATAGATAGGTTATCCTACGAGCAGTACTTC
TRBJ2-7 . . TRBV29-1 CSVTAALGVYEQYF TGCAGCGTTACAGCGGCCCTAGGGGTATACGAGCAGTACTTC
TRBJ1-5 . . TRBV29-1 CSVQEGSNQPQHF TGCAGCGTTCAAGAGGGTAGCAATCAGCCCCAGCATTTT
TRBJ2-7 . . TRBV29-1 CSVETPGSFKYEQYF TGCAGCGTTGAAACGCCCGGGAGTTTCAAGTACGAGCAGTACTTC
TRBJ1-2 . TRBD1 TRBV28 CASSLGQGAIYGYTF TGTGCCAGCAGCCTAGGACAGGGGGCAATCTATGGCTACACCTTC
TRBJ2-2 . . TRBV3-1/TRBV3-2 CASSQDLVADTGELFF TGTGCCAGCAGCCAAGATCTAGTGGCGGACACCGGGGAGCTGTTTTTT
TRBJ1-2 . . TRBV6-6 CASSHNSGTSNYGYTF TGTGCCAGCAGCCACAACTCAGGGACGTCTAACTATGGCTACACCTTC
TRBJ1-2 . . TRBV4-1 CASSQRGGGSPYGYTF TGCGCCAGCAGCCAGCGCGGGGGGGGCAGCCCGTATGGCTACACCTTC
TRBJ1-2 . . TRBV27 CASSLSGWDGYTF TGTGCCAGCAGTTTATCGGGGTGGGATGGCTACACCTTC
TRBJ1-5 . . TRBV6-2/TRBV6-3 CASSYELRNQPQHF TGTGCCAGCAGTTACGAGCTACGGAATCAGCCCCAGCATTTT
TRBJ2-5 . TRBD2 TRBV5-4 CASSSLAGWGETQYF TGTGCCAGCAGCTCCTTAGCGGGATGGGGAGAGACCCAGTACTTC
TRBJ2-1 once . TRBV14 CASSQAVGGEQFF TGTGCCAGCAGCCAAGCAGTTGGAGGTGAGCAGTTCTTC
TRBJ2-2 . TRBD1 TRBV27 CASSTGTGWELFF TGTGCCAGCAGTACCGGGACAGGCTGGGAGCTGTTTTTT
TRBJ1-6 . . TRBV7-2 CASSPRQDNSPLHF TGTGCCAGCAGCCCGCGACAGGATAATTCACCCCTCCACTTT
TRBJ1-1 . . TRBV6-5 CASSPRGARGTEAFF TGTGCCAGCAGTCCCCGGGGCGCGAGGGGCACTGAAGCTTTCTTT
TRBJ2-5 . . TRBV2 CASLGEETQYF TGTGCCAGCCTTGGGGAGGAGACCCAGTACTTC
TRBJ1-1 few . TRBV5-4 CASGTFNFLTEAFF TGTGCCAGCGGGACCTTCAATTTTCTCACTGAAGCTTTCTTT
TRBJ1-2 . . TRBV9 CASSVEDSHYGYTF TGTGCCAGCAGCGTAGAGGACAGCCACTATGGCTACACCTTC
TRBJ2-7 . TRBD2 TRBV11-2 CASSLWGGYEQYF TGTGCCAGCAGTTTATGGGGGGGGTATGAGCAGTACTTC
TRBJ1-1 . . TRBV30 CAWNQDTEAFF TGTGCCTGGAATCAGGACACTGAAGCTTTCTTT
TRBJ1-1 . . TRBV6-5 CASSRPSSRNTEAFF TGTGCCAGCAGTCGCCCCAGCTCGAGGAACACTGAAGCTTTCTTT
TRBJ2-2 . TRBD1 TRBV19 CASGGQLNTGELFF TGTGCCAGTGGGGGACAGTTAAACACCGGGGAGCTGTTTTTT
TRBJ1-5 . TRBD1 TRBV19 CASSRGQAYNQPQHF TGTGCCAGTAGCAGGGGACAGGCCTACAATCAGCCCCAGCATTTT
TRBJ1-5 once . TRBV6-5 CASRPLREGSRAQHF TGTGCCAGCAGACCCCTACGAGAAGGCTCTAGGGCCCAGCATTTT
TRBJ1-1 once . TRBV4-2 CASSQDPLDRAFF TGTGCCAGCAGCCAAGATCCTTTGGACCGGGCTTTCTTT
TRBJ2-7 once TRBD2 TRBV18 CASSPRASGIPYEQYF TGTGCCAGCTCACCACGGGCTAGCGGTATCCCCTACGAGCAGTACTTC
TRBJ2-7 . . TRBV14 CASSQVGRATYEQYF TGTGCCAGCAGCCAAGTCGGCAGGGCAACCTACGAGCAGTACTTC
TRBJ1-2 . TRBD1 TRBV13 CASSLNGQGTYGYTF TGTGCCAGCAGCCTTAACGGACAGGGGACCTATGGCTACACCTTC
TRBJ1-1 few . TRBV6-5 CASSSVGLEAFF TGTGCCAGCAGTTCGGTGGGACTTGAAGCTTTCTTT
TRBJ1-1 . . TRBV11-2 CASSLDRRDTEAFF TGTGCCAGCAGCTTAGATCGCCGTGACACTGAAGCTTTCTTT
TRBJ1-1 . . TRBV6-1 CASSGGGTLMNTEAFF TGTGCCAGCAGTGGGGGCGGGACACTCATGAACACTGAAGCTTTCTTT
TRBJ2-4 . . TRBV3-1/TRBV3-2 CASSQGRGLAKNIQYF TGTGCCAGCAGCCAAGGCCGGGGCCTAGCCAAAAACATTCAGTACTTC
TRBJ1-4 . . TRBV7-9 CASSRDNEKLFF TGTGCCAGCAGCCGGGATAATGAAAAACTGTTTTTT
TRBJ2-1 . TRBD2 TRBV7-6 CASSRNSGTSGNEQFF TGTGCCAGCAGCCGGAATTCCGGGACTAGCGGGAATGAGCAGTTCTTC
TRBJ1-2 . . TRBV5-6 CASSLGQTLNYGYTF TGTGCCAGCAGCTTGGGCCAGACTCTTAACTATGGCTACACCTTC
TRBJ2-2 . TRBD2 TRBV2 CASKVSGSGSGELFF TGTGCCAGCAAGGTTAGCGGGAGTGGCTCCGGGGAGCTGTTTTTT